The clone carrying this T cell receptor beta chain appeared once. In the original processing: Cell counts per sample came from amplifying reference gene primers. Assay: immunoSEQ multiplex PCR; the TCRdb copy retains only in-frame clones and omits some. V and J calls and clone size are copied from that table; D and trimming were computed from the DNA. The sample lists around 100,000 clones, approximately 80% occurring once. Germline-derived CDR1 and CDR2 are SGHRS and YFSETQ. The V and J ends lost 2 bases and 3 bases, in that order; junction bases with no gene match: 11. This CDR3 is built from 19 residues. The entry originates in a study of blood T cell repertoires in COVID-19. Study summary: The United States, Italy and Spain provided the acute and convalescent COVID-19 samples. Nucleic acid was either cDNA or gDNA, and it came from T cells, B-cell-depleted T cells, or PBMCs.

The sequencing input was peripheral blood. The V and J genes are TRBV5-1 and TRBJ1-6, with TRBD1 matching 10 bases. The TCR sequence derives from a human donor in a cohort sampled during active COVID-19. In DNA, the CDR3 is TGCGCCAGCAGCTTTTTCCCATTGACAGGGGGCGACTATAATTCACCCCTCCACTTT. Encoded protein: CASSFFPLTGGDYNSPLHF.